This TCR beta chain derives from a study of human T cells and chemical hapten exposure. Germline-derived CDR1 and CDR2 are SGDLS and YYNGEE. With 0 bases removed from V and 2 bases from J, the gap between germline ends came to 10 bases. The CDR3 contains 15 residues. The time point was: patch test 1, 2 weeks after DPC sensitization. Treatment noted: therapeutic diphenylcyclopropenone sensitization with weekly scalp DPC. This clonotype was found many times. In TCRdb, the RACE reads were re-called with MiXCR into one record per CDR3 protein. The data hold about 360,000 distinct CDR3 sequences, with about 4.4% observed a single time.

The chain is built from TRBV9 and TRBJ2-3; tentative D call: TRBD2 (5 bases). The sequencing used whole blood, collected in connection with sensitization to the hapten diphenylcyclopropenone (DPC). The receptor's source is a woman aged 50 to 60 with alopecia areata. Some clones in this sample may be carry-over from other donors' samples. DNA of the CDR3: TGTGCCAGCAGCGTAGCCGGGCTAGCCACAGATACGCAGTATTTT. It specifies CASSVAGLATDTQYF.